This passage covers 16 T cell receptor beta chains from one sample sequenced in a study of T-cell memory formation after mild COVID-19. One entry per CDR3 protein results from TCRdb running MiXCR on the 5' RACE reads. The profile shows hundreds of thousands of distinct CDR3 sequences, less than 25% of them singletons. What was sequenced was PBMCs or a T cell subset sorted from them (not recorded which). The receptors derive from an adult woman who had mild COVID-19 (a few samples of this study predate the infection). Cell type and time point are not known.

A few counts support this clonotype. This chain connects TRBV10-2 to TRBJ2-3; D is unresolved. V lost 3 bases and J 5 bases, leaving 9 bases between the germline ends. CDR3 size: 13 residues. Germline V CDR1 and CDR2: WSHSY, SAAADI. The DNA of the CDR3 is TGCGCCAGCAGTGATAATACTGGAGATACGCAGTATTTT. Protein product: CASSDNTGDTQYF.

This clonotype was found a few times. The gene calls are TRBV6-2 or TRBV6-3 and TRBJ2-1, with D perhaps TRBD1 (5 bases). The CDR3 totals 21 residues. Looked up from germline, CDR1 is MNHEY and CDR2 is SVGEGT. V shed 4 bases and J shed 1 base, with 29 bases lying between them. CDR3 nucleotide sequence: TGTGCCAGCAGTTCTCTATTTGCTGGGCAGGGAAGGGTCGGATCCTACAATGAGCAGTTCTTC. It yields the protein CASSSLFAGQGRVGSYNEQFF.

The V gene is TRBV7-9, the J gene TRBJ2-1; 7 bases are shared with TRBD2. J gave up 8 bases and V 4 bases, and 8 bases lay outside the gene matches. The V gene's germline CDR1 is SEHNR and CDR2 FQNEAQ (reference sequence). CDR3 length equals 14 residues. The CDR3 is CASSYSGPRDEQFF. CDR3 sequence (DNA): TGTGCCAGCAGCTATAGCGGGCCGAGGGATGAGCAGTTCTTC.

The chain's CDR3 is CASSSPTGTGDFEAFF. The CDR3 nucleotides read TGTGCCAGCAGTTCCCCCACCGGGACAGGGGACTTTGAAGCTTTCTTT. The rearrangement links TRBV6-5 to TRBJ1-1, with 10 positions matching TRBD1. Germline V gene sequence: CDR1 MNHEY, CDR2 SVGAGI. The V gene end was trimmed by 4 bases and the J gene end by 7 bases; junction bases not matched to a gene: 12. The CDR3 is made up of 16 amino acids.

J is TRBJ2-5 and V is TRBV4-3, with 7 bases fitting TRBD1. This CDR3 spans 15 amino acids. Germline CDR1 is LGHNA and CDR2 is YSLEER. Losses at the gene ends were 1 base for V and 4 bases for J; bases not matched to a gene: 6. CDR3 loop: CASSQATGAGETQYF. DNA of the CDR3: TGCGCCAGCAGCCAAGCCACAGGGGCGGGAGAGACCCAGTACTTC.

This chain links TRBV20-1 with TRBJ1-1; D may be TRBD1 (5 bases). Trimming shortened V by 5 bases and J by 0 bases, and 16 bases separated the two germline ends. The CDR3 runs to 15 residues. The germline V gene encodes CDR1 DFQATT and CDR2 SNEGSKA (reference sequence). The CDR3 spells CSAFQGASMNTEAFF. CDR3 nucleotide sequence: TGCAGTGCTTTCCAGGGAGCATCCATGAACACTGAAGCTTTCTTT.

This clonotype showed up just a few times. This rearrangement joins TRBV27 to TRBJ2-7; perhaps TRBD2 as D (5 bases). Germline values: CDR1 MNHEY, CDR2 SMNVEV (reference sequence). V was cut by 5 bases and J by 2 bases, with 10 bases left in between. The CDR3 is 13 residues long. The CDR3, as DNA: TGTGCCAGCAGTGGAGGATTTACCTACGAGCAGTACTTC. Its protein product is CASSGGFTYEQYF.

The rearrangement joins TRBV4-1 to TRBJ2-6; weak D call: TRBD1 (5 bases). Trimming pared 5 bases from V and 3 bases from J, leaving 5 bases between. Germline CDR1 is MGHRA and CDR2 is YSYEKL. The CDR3 spans 13 residues. This CDR3 is CASSTGGANVLTF. CDR3 DNA: TGCGCCAGCAGCACAGGTGGGGCCAACGTCCTGACTTTC.

The V and J genes are TRBV9 and TRBJ1-1; weak D call: TRBD1 (5 bases). The CDR3 sequence is 15 residues long. Germline CDR1 is SGDLS and CDR2 is YYNGEE. The V end was cut by 0 bases, the J end by 3 bases, with 12 bases between. CDR3 sequence: CASSVGTQGDTEAFF. The CDR3 region has the DNA TGTGCCAGCAGCGTAGGCACCCAAGGGGACACTGAAGCTTTCTTT.

The chain recombines TRBV24-1 with TRBJ2-1; 9 nucleotides agree with TRBD2. The junction had 3 bases not matched to a gene; V was cut back by 4 bases and J by 0 bases. Germline V gene data show CDR1 as KGHDR and CDR2 as SFDVKD. This CDR3 contains 16 residues. CDR3: CATSETSGSSYNEQFF. The CDR3 nucleotides read TGTGCCACCAGTGAGACTAGCGGAAGCTCCTACAATGAGCAGTTCTTC.

The V and J genes are TRBV7-7 and TRBJ2-1, with D possibly being TRBD1 (6 bases). Looked up from germline, CDR1 is SSHAT and CDR2 is FNYEAQ (reference sequence). This CDR3 contains 14 residues. V gave up 11 bases and J gave up 3 bases, with 17 bases separating them. The CDR3 region is CAVDRGTNYNEQFF. The CDR3 DNA reads as TGTGCCGTCGATAGGGGGACCAACTACAATGAGCAGTTCTTC.

V is TRBV3-1 and J is TRBJ1-2, with no clear D. Looked up from germline, CDR1 is LGHDT and CDR2 is YNNKEL (reference sequence). The CDR3 is 14 amino acids. Trimming took off 1 base at V and 5 bases at J, with 11 bases between the two ends. The CDR3 nucleotides are TGTGCCAGCAGCCAAGGGTTGGAAAGGTATGGCTACACCTTC. It specifies CASSQGLERYGYTF.

DNA of the CDR3: TGTGCGATCAGCGTCTATAGCGGGAGGATAACCACCGGGGAGCTGTTTTTT. Protein sequence: CAISVYSGRITTGELFF. This chain joins TRBV7-2 and TRBJ2-2; 10 bases match TRBD2. The CDR3 is made up of 17 amino acids. Germline V gives CDR1 SGHTA, CDR2 FQGNSA.

In this sample, this clonotype turned up a few times. The rearrangement joins TRBV18 to TRBJ2-7; D may be TRBD2 (7 bases). V was cut by 2 bases and J by 3 bases, with 14 bases left in between. This CDR3 has 15 residues. Germline lookup yields CDR1 KGHSH and CDR2 LQKENI. The CDR3 loop is CASSPSGGINYEQYF. In DNA, the CDR3 is TGTGCCAGCTCACCATCGGGGGGCATCAACTACGAGCAGTACTTC.

This clonotype was recorded at least ten times. V and J are TRBV20-1 and TRBJ1-5; tentatively, D is TRBD1 (5 bases). CDR1 and CDR2 (germline): DFQATT, SNEGSKA (reference sequence). The germline V and J ends were trimmed by 5 bases and 3 bases, with 11 bases remaining between them. This CDR3 is 13 amino acids long. The CDR3 spells CSASRQYNQPQHF. CDR3 in DNA: TGCAGTGCTTCCAGACAGTACAATCAGCCCCAGCATTTT.

There are a few counts of this clonotype. This chain uses TRBV4-3 with TRBJ2-7, with D unclear. CDR1 and CDR2 (germline): LGHNA, YSLEER. V lost 0 bases and J lost 0, with 9 bases in between. This CDR3 has 15 residues. DNA of the CDR3: TGCGCCAGCAGCCAAGAGACTGGGCACTCCTACGAGCAGTACTTC. It yields the protein CASSQETGHSYEQYF.